What follows are 13 T cell receptor beta chains derived from one specimen sequenced in a study of PD-1 blockade in classical Hodgkin lymphoma. Brentuximab vedotin exposure varied among the patients, all of whom had relapsed after autologous stem cell transplantation. Data came from immunoSEQ multiplex PCR; TCRdb stores just in-frame clones and leaves some out. Counted here are about 14,000 clones, around 76% occurring once; the ten biggest clones make up roughly 4%. Sequenced material: peripheral blood mononuclear cells (PBMCs), taken at baseline. The receptors derive from a human donor with classical Hodgkin lymphoma.

The rearrangement joins TRBV5-1 to TRBJ2-5; 13 bases are a match to TRBD2. V gave up 5 bases and J gave up 5 bases; unmatched junction bases: 6. CDR1 is SGHRS and CDR2 is YFSETQ in the germline V gene. This CDR3 is built from 15 residues. CDR3 sequence (DNA): TGCGCCAGCAGGACTAGCGGGAGGCGGGAGGAGACCCAGTACTTC. Amino acids: CASRTSGRREETQYF.

This chain uses TRBV14 with TRBJ2-7, with a possible D match to TRBD2 (5 bases). V lost 6 bases, J lost 2 bases, and 17 bases lay in between. Germline CDR1 is SGHDN and CDR2 is FVKESK. The CDR3 loop spans 15 amino acids. CDR3 nucleotides: TGTGCCAGCAGAGGAATAGGACTTCCAACCTACGAGCAGTACTTC. This codes for CASRGIGLPTYEQYF.

This chain uses TRBV10-3 with TRBJ2-3; a possible D gene is TRBD1 (5 bases). Germline CDR1 reads ENHRY; CDR2 reads SYGVKD. Trimming removed 9 bases from V and 3 bases from J, with 7 bases in between. The CDR3 is made up of 11 amino acids. CDR3 loop: CAIQVTDTQYF. The CDR3 DNA reads as TGTGCCATACAGGTTACAGATACGCAGTATTTT.

This clone was counted a single time. The V gene is TRBV6-6, the J gene TRBJ2-5; 8 bases are shared with TRBD2. V was pared by 2 bases and J by 2 bases, with 4 bases of the junction left unmatched. The length of the CDR3 is 15 residues. Germline-derived CDR1 and CDR2 are MNHNY and SVGAGI (reference sequence). The CDR3: CASSYAGGFQETQYF. The CDR3 DNA reads TGTGCCAGCAGTTACGCGGGGGGATTTCAAGAGACCCAGTACTTC.

The chain links TRBV28 to TRBJ2-5, with unresolved D. CDR1 is MDHEN and CDR2 is SYDVKM in the germline V gene. V was clipped by 2 bases and J by 7 bases, with 11 bases between them. The CDR3 loop spans 13 amino acids. The CDR3 here is CASSLTSQRTQYF. DNA for the CDR3: TGTGCCAGCAGTTTAACCTCACAGCGGACCCAGTACTTC.

The V call is TRBV29-1, the J call TRBJ2-3; 8 positions agree with TRBD2. The germline V gene has CDR1 SQVTM and CDR2 ANQGSEA. The junction had 5 bases not matched to a gene; V was cut back by 1 base and J by 2 bases. The CDR3 length is 15 residues. The CDR3 DNA is TGCAGCGTTGAAGGGGGCGGGGGGCCCACAGATACGCAGTATTTT. The encoded protein is CSVEGGGGPTDTQYF.

Here the CDR3 reads CASSLTPSVEQYF. CDR3 sequence (DNA): TGTGCCAGCAGTCTGACCCCGTCGGTAGAGCAGTACTTC. The V gene is TRBV27, the J gene TRBJ2-7, with D uncertain. Per germline, CDR1 MNHEY and CDR2 SMNVEV (reference sequence). The CDR3 spans 13 residues. V shed 5 bases and J shed 7 bases, with 15 bases lying between them.

The V and J genes are TRBV30 and TRBJ1-3, with TRBD1 matching over 7 bases. The CDR3 has 14 amino acids. V shed 1 base and J 9 bases; nucleotides not matched to a gene: 9. Germline lookup yields CDR1 GTSNPN and CDR2 SVGIG (reference sequence). Written as DNA, the CDR3 is TGTGCCTGGAGTGCCACAGGGGTCGGGAGCACCATATATTTT. Protein product: CAWSATGVGSTIYF.

The DNA of the CDR3 is TGTGCCAGCAGCCCCGGGCCGGGACAGGGGTCATACGAGCAGTACTTC. Its protein product is CASSPGPGQGSYEQYF. This chain joins TRBV7-9 and TRBJ2-7; TRBD1 aligns across 10 bases. Germline CDR1 is SEHNR and CDR2 is FQNEAQ (reference sequence). The CDR3 has 16 amino acids. Germline trimming cut 5 bases from V and 4 bases from J; bases unmatched to any gene: 11. Full variable domain (missing parts from reference TRBV7-9 and TRBJ2-7): DTGVSQNPRHKITKRGQNVTFRCDPISEHNRLYWYRQTLGQGPEFLTYFQNEAQLEKSRLLSDRFSAERPKGSFSTLEIQRTEQGDSAMYLCASSPGPGQGSYEQYFGPGTRLTVT.

The chain uses TRBV7-9 and TRBJ2-1; D unclear. V lost 8 bases and J 5 bases, leaving 16 bases between the germline ends. Per the germline V gene, CDR1 is SEHNR and CDR2 is FQNEAQ (reference sequence). The CDR3 has 14 residues. CDR3 coding DNA: TGTGCCAGCTCGGTCGGATCCCCAAACAATGAGCAGTTCTTC. Its protein product is CASSVGSPNNEQFF.

This sequence joins TRBV4-2 and TRBJ2-5, with 9 bases that match TRBD1. This CDR3 contains 18 residues. Germline V gives CDR1 LGHNA, CDR2 YNFKEQ. With V trimmed by 4 bases and J by 4 bases, 16 bases remained unmatched. CDR3 bases: TGTGCCAGCAGCCGCTTTGGCGGGACAGGGCGGCTGGGAGAGACCCAGTACTTC. Translating it yields CASSRFGGTGRLGETQYF.

This clone was detected only once. The chain carries TRBV28 and TRBJ1-4; 9 bases fit TRBD1. V lost 7 bases, J lost 11 bases, and 17 bases stayed unmatched. Germline CDR1 and CDR2: MDHEN and SYDVKM. The CDR3 consists of 16 residues. In DNA form, the CDR3 reads TGTGCCAGCAATACTCCCGGGACAGGGAGTTCGCGGAAACTGTTTTTT. This gives the protein CASNTPGTGSSRKLFF.

The chain combines TRBV19 with TRBJ2-2, with 10 bases lining up with TRBD2. Germline trimming cut 5 bases from V and 4 bases from J; bases unmatched to any gene: 16. The CDR3 runs 19 residues. Germline V gene sequence: CDR1 LNHDA, CDR2 SQIVND (reference sequence). Here the CDR3 DNA reads TGTGCCAGTAGTCGATCAGGGACTAGCGCGCTTTTGGGCACCGGGGAGCTGTTTTTT. It encodes CASSRSGTSALLGTGELFF.